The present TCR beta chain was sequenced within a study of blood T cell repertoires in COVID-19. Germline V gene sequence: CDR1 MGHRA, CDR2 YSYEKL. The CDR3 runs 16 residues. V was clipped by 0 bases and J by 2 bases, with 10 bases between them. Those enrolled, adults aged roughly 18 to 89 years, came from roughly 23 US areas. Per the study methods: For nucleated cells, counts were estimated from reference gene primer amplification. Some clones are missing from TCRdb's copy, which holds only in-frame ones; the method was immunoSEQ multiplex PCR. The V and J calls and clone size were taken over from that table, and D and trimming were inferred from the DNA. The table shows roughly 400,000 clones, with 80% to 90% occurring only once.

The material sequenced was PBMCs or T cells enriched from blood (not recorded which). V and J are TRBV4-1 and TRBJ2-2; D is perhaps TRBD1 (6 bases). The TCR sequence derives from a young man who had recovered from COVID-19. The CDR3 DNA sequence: TGCGCCAGCAGCCAAGATGGACAGAGAAACACCGGGGAGCTGTTTTTT. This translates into CASSQDGQRNTGELFF.